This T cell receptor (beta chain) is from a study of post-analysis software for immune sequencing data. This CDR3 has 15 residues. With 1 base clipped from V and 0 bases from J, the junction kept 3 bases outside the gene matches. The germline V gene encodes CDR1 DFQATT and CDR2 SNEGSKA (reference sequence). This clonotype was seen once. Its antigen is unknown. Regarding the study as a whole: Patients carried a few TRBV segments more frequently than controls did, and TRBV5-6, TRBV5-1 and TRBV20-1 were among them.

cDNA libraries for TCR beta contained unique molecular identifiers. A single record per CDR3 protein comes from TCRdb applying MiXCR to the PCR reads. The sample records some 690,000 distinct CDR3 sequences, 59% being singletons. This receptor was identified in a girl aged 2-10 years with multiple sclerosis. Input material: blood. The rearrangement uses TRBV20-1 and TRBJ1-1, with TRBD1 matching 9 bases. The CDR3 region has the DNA TGCAGTGCTAGAGCCTGGGACAGGGTGAACACTGAAGCTTTCTTT. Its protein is CSARAWDRVNTEAFF.